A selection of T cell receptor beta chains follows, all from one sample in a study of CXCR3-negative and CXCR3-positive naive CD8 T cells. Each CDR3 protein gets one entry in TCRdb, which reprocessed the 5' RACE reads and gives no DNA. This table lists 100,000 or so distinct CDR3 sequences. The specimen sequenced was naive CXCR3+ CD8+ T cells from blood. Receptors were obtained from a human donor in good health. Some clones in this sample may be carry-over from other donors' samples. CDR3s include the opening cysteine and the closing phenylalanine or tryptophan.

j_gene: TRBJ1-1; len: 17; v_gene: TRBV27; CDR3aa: CASSPNWGQGGGTEAFF
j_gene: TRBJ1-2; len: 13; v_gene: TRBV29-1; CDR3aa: CSVDPGQHYGYTF
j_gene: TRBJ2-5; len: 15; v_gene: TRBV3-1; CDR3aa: CASSQDPGQGQAQYF
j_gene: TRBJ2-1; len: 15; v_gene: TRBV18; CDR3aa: CASSPRDRAYNEQFF
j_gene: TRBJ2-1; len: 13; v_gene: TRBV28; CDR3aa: CASSSRGLNEQFF
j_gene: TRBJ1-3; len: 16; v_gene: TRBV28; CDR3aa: CASTRNGDFTGNTIYF
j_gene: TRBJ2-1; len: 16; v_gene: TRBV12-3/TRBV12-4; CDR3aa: CASSVSTSGSLDEQFF
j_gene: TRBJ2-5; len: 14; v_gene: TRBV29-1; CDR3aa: CSVHPIGGQETQYF
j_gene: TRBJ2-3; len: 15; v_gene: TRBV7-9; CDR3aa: CASSYGTTNTDTQYF
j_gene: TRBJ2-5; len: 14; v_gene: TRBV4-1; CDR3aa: CASSQEPGKETQYF
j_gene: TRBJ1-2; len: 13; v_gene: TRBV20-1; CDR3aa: CSARSAGDYGYTF
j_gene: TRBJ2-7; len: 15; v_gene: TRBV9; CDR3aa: CASNVSQGLSYEQYF
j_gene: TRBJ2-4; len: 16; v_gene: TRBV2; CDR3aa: CASSVRGISAKNIQYF
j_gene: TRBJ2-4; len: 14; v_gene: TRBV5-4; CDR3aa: CASSSGKAKNIQYF
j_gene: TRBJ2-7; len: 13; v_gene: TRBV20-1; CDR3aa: CSANRDGTYEQYF
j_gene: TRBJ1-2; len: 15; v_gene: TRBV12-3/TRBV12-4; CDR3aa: CASSQTGQGGYGYTF
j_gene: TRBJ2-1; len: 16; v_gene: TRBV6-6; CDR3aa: CASSYSGTGDWHEQFF
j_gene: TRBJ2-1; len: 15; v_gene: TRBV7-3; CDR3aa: CASSPLRAPYNEQFF
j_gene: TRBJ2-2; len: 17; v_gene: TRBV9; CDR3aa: CASSGHSSGENTGELFF
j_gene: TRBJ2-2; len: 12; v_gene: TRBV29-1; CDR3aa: CSVAGNTGELFF
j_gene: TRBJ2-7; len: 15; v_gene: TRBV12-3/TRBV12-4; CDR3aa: CASSLQAGGTYEQYF
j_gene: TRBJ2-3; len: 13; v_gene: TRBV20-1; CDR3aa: CSARANYPDTQYF
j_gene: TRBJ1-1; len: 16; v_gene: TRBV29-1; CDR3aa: CSVDPPRGARDTEAFF
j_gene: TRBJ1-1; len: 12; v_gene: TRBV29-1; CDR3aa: CSVEVGQPEAFF
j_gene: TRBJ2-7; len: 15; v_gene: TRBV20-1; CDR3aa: CSAKHSASPFHEQYF
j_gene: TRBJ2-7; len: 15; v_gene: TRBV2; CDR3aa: CASGSQVRFSYEQYF
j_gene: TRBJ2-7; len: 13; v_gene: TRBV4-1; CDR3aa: CASSLVADYEQYF
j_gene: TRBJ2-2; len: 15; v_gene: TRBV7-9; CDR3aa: CASSPRPMNTGELFF
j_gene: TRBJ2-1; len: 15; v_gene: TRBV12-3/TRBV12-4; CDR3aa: CASSFTGSSYNEQFF
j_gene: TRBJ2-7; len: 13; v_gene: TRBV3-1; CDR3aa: CASSHAGSYEQYF
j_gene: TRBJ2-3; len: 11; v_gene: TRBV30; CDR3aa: CAWDRADTQYF
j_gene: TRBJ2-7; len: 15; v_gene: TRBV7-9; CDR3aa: CASSFVEGEWYEQYF
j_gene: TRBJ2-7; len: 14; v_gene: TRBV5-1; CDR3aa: CASSSVAGVHEQYF
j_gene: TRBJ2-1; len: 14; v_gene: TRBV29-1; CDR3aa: CSVGWGESYNEQFF
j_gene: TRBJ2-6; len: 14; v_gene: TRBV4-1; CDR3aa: CASNQKEGANVLTF
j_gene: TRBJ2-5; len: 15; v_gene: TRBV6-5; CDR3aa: CASSPRTEDMETQYF
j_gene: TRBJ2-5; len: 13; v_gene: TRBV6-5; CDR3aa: CASGGEAGETQYF
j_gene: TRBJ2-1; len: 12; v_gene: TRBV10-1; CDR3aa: CASSESAEEQFF
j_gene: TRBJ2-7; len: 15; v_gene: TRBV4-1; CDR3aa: CASSQDPGSSYEQYF
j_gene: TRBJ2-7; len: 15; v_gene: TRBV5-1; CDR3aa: CASSLEQLSSYEQYF
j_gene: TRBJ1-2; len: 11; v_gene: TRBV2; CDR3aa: CASPTGAGYTF
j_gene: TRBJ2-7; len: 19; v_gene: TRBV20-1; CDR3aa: CSARDPVLADRAEEYEQYF
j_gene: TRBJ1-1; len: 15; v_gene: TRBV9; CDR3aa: CASSPPSGGNTEAFF
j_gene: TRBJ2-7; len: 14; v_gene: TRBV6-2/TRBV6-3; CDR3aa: CASSYKGDRNEQYF
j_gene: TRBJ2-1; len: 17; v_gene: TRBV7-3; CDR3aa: CASSLTGGGIPYNEQFF
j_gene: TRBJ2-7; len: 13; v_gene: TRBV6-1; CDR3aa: CASREDRFHEQYF